The 21 T cell receptor beta chains below come from one sample, sequenced in a study of blood T cell repertoires in COVID-19. The table came from immunoSEQ multiplex PCR; TCRdb's copy has only in-frame clones and leaves some out. The table includes approximately 61,000 clones, around 85% detected once. Sequencing was done on a sample of peripheral blood. These receptors came from a woman in her 70s with acute or convalescent COVID-19.

The genes are TRBV5-8 and TRBJ1-1; TRBD1 matches 10 bases. CDR3 length: 15 amino acids. V was clipped by 4 bases and J by 4 bases; unmatched bases: 7. Germline V lookup: CDR1 SGHTS, CDR2 YDEGEE. Here the CDR3 DNA reads TGTGCCAGCAGCAGGAGACAGGGGGCTGGCACTGAAGCTTTCTTT. Protein sequence: CASSRRQGAGTEAFF.

For the CDR3, the DNA is TGTGCCAGTAGTATAGATCTATTCAGGGTCGTAGCTTTCTTT. It yields the protein CASSIDLFRVVAFF. This chain uses TRBV19 with TRBJ1-1; D is perhaps TRBD1 (5 bases). This CDR3 is 14 amino acids long. Germline V gene data show CDR1 as LNHDA and CDR2 as SQIVND (reference sequence). Trimming cost V 0 bases and J 10 bases, with 15 bases left between them.

In DNA form, the CDR3 reads TGTGCCAGCAGCCCTCAGATGAGGAACTACGAGCAGTACTTC. It translates to CASSPQMRNYEQYF. The V gene is TRBV5-6, the J gene TRBJ2-7; D is unresolved. CDR1 and CDR2 from the germline V gene are SGHDT and YYEEEE. This CDR3 region has 14 residues. With 4 bases removed from V and 3 bases from J, the gap between germline ends came to 14 bases. Looking up the rest from reference TRBV5-6 and TRBJ2-7 gives the full variable domain: DAGVTQSPTHLIKTRGQQVTLRCSPKSGHDTVSWYQQALGQGPQFIFQYYEEEERQRGNFPDRFSGHQFPNYSSELNVNALLLGDSALYLCASSPQMRNYEQYFGPGTRLTVT.

Only one count was recorded for this clone. The chain is built from TRBV9 and TRBJ1-1; the D is unclear. CDR3 length: 15 residues. CDR1 SGDLS and CDR2 YYNGEE come from the germline V gene. V lost 1 base and J lost 7, with 17 bases in between. The chain's CDR3 is CASSVRPVVANEAFF. CDR3 DNA sequence: TGTGCCAGCAGCGTAAGACCCGTAGTAGCCAATGAAGCTTTCTTT.

The chain recombines TRBV2 with TRBJ2-5; perhaps TRBD2 as D (5 bases). The CDR3 has 14 amino acids. Germline V gene data show CDR1 as SNHLY and CDR2 as FYNNEI. Deletions cut 10 bases from V and 0 bases from J, with 15 bases between. Here the CDR3 DNA reads TGTGCCATTCGGACTGATCTGTACCAAGAGACCCAGTACTTC. Amino acids: CAIRTDLYQETQYF.

This sequence joins TRBV10-3 and TRBJ2-7, with 10 nucleotides matching TRBD1. Germline lookup yields CDR1 ENHRY and CDR2 SYGVKD. The J segment lost 4 bases and the V segment lost 6 bases, leaving 3 bases of the junction unmatched. The CDR3 spans 13 residues. Here the CDR3 reads CAISRDRGYEQYF. The CDR3 coding sequence is TGTGCCATCAGCCGGGACAGGGGATACGAGCAGTACTTC.

This chain joins TRBV6-5 and TRBJ2-1; 8 nucleotides align to TRBD2. The germline CDR1 and CDR2 sequences are MNHEY and SVGAGI. The CDR3 length is 14 residues. Germline trimming cut 6 bases from V and 6 bases from J; bases unmatched to any gene: 7. The CDR3 DNA follows: TGTGCCAGCAGAACAGCGGGGGTTGCCAATGAGCAGTTCTTC. The encoded protein is CASRTAGVANEQFF.

The CDR3 reads CASSLSSGGADSYNEQFF. CDR3 sequence (DNA): TGTGCCAGCAGTTTATCCAGCGGGGGCGCAGACTCCTACAATGAGCAGTTCTTC. The chain couples TRBV27 to TRBJ2-1; 8 bases are a match to TRBD2. CDR3 length: 18 amino acids. Germline CDR1 reads MNHEY; CDR2 reads SMNVEV (reference sequence). V trimming: 0 bases; J trimming: 0 bases; junction bases outside the gene matches: 7.

The V call is TRBV7-9, the J call TRBJ2-5; TRBD2 might be the D (5 bases). The CDR3 totals 14 residues. CDR1 is SEHNR and CDR2 is FQNEAQ in the germline V gene (reference sequence). With 1 base removed from V and 1 base from J, the gap between germline ends came to 7 bases. DNA for the CDR3: TGTGCCAGCAGCTTAGGAGGGAGCCAAGAGACCCAGTACTTC. Translating it yields CASSLGGSQETQYF.

CDR3 coding DNA: TGTGCCAGCAGTGAAGCAGGGACAGGGGGTGGCTACACCTTC. Residues: CASSEAGTGGGYTF. The genes are TRBV6-1 and TRBJ1-2; TRBD1 agrees at 11 bases. The CDR3 is 14 amino acids. Germline lookup yields CDR1 MNHNS and CDR2 SASEGT. The J segment lost 7 bases and the V segment lost 0 bases, leaving 1 base of the junction unmatched.

This clone was detected a few times. The chain couples TRBV7-3 to TRBJ1-1; TRBD1 agrees at 9 bases. This CDR3 contains 13 residues. Germline V lookup: CDR1 SGHTA, CDR2 FQGTGA. The junction had 5 bases not matched to a gene; V was cut back by 6 bases and J by 6 bases. The DNA for the CDR3 is TGTGCCAGCAGTTCTACAGGGGGCTCTGAAGCTTTCTTT. As protein: CASSSTGGSEAFF.

This chain links TRBV28 with TRBJ1-2, with 7 bases fitting TRBD1. The CDR3 spans 14 residues. The ends lost 5 bases at V and 5 bases at J; junction bases unmatched: 8. CDR1 MDHEN and CDR2 SYDVKM come from the germline V gene. CDR3 coding DNA: TGTGCCAGCAGTCCAACAGGGGTGTTGTATGGCTACACCTTC. Residues: CASSPTGVLYGYTF.

The V call is TRBV4-2, the J call TRBJ2-7; D may be TRBD1 (5 bases). Per the germline V gene, CDR1 is LGHNA and CDR2 is YNFKEQ. Trimming stripped 4 bases from V and 5 bases from J, with 24 bases between. The CDR3 contains 17 residues. CDR3 nucleotides: TGTGCCAGCAGCCCGAGCCTTGGTGAAGGGGCTCGGAACGAGCAGTACTTC. Translation gives CASSPSLGEGARNEQYF.

The chain combines TRBV6-5 with TRBJ1-1, with unresolved D. With 7 bases removed from V and 0 bases from J, the gap between germline ends came to 12 bases. CDR3 length: 14 amino acids. Germline CDR1 MNHEY, CDR2 SVGAGI. CDR3 sequence: CASILGVMNTEAFF. DNA for the CDR3: TGTGCCAGCATTTTAGGAGTAATGAACACTGAAGCTTTCTTT.

The table lists this clone with a few counts. The CDR3: CASSPGQGWTEAFF. The CDR3 bases are TGTGCCAGTAGTCCCGGACAGGGGTGGACTGAAGCTTTCTTT. The chain links TRBV19 to TRBJ1-1; 9 bases are shared with TRBD1. V dropped 5 bases and J dropped 5; count of bases not matched to a gene: 6. The CDR3 has 14 amino acids. The germline V gene has CDR1 LNHDA and CDR2 SQIVND (reference sequence).

The rearrangement uses TRBV27 and TRBJ2-7; possible D gene TRBD2, 6 bases. Germline CDR1 and CDR2: MNHEY and SMNVEV (reference sequence). The CDR3 spans 12 residues. The V and J ends lost 5 bases and 6 bases respectively, with 11 bases between them. Here the CDR3 DNA reads TGTGCCAGCAGTCAGGGAGGCCTCGAGCAGTACTTC. This gives the protein CASSQGGLEQYF.

The chain combines TRBV18 with TRBJ2-3, with no clear D. The V end lost 3 bases, the J end lost 0 bases, and 22 bases lay between the germline ends. The germline V gene encodes CDR1 KGHSH and CDR2 LQKENI. The CDR3 extends over 19 amino acids. The CDR3: CASSPPEHERRSSTDTQYF. The CDR3 bases are TGTGCCAGCTCACCCCCAGAACACGAGCGCAGATCTAGCACAGATACGCAGTATTTT.

The rearrangement joins TRBV15 to TRBJ1-2; D gene ambiguous. The CDR3 runs to 13 residues. Germline V gene data show CDR1 as LNHNV and CDR2 as YYDKDF (reference sequence). Trimming pared 3 bases from V and 3 bases from J, leaving 8 bases between. The DNA for the CDR3 is TGTGCCACCAGCAGGGATGGGCACTATGGCTACACCTTC. The encoded protein is CATSRDGHYGYTF.

The rearrangement links TRBV5-5 to TRBJ2-1; no clear D gene. The V end lost 2 bases, the J end lost 8 bases, and 14 bases lay between the germline ends. There are 14 residues in the CDR3. Germline V gives CDR1 SGHKS, CDR2 YYEKEE (reference sequence). CDR3 sequence reads: CASSFRPGDHEQFF. CDR3 nucleotide sequence: TGTGCCAGCAGCTTCCGTCCGGGTGATCATGAGCAGTTCTTC.

J is TRBJ2-5 and V is TRBV29-1; 14 bases match TRBD2. The CDR3 is 15 residues long. With V trimmed by 6 bases and J by 5 bases, 8 bases remained unmatched. In germline, CDR1 is SQVTM, CDR2 ANQGSEA. The chain's CDR3 is CSVQRTSGGMETQYF. The CDR3 DNA follows: TGCAGCGTCCAGCGGACTAGCGGGGGGATGGAGACCCAGTACTTC.

The chain carries TRBV4-1 and TRBJ2-1, with 14 positions matching TRBD2. V trimming: 3 bases; J trimming: 12 bases; junction bases outside the gene matches: 13. There are 17 residues in the CDR3. The germline gives CDR1 MGHRA, CDR2 YSYEKL. The CDR3 nucleotides are TGCGCCAGCAGCCAGGGCGGACTAGCGGGGGGACTTATGGGGCAGTTCTTC. It is translated as CASSQGGLAGGLMGQFF.